The sequence of this TCR beta chain was determined in a study of OX40 agonist ivuxolimab in advanced cancers. This table comes from immunoSEQ multiplex PCR, and its TCRdb copy is limited to in-frame clones, with some not included. This table holds roughly 68,000 clones, nearly 90% found once. V was clipped by 4 bases and J by 4 bases, with 7 bases between them. This CDR3 region has 11 residues. CDR1 SQVTM and CDR2 ANQGSEA come from the germline V gene. Specimen: CD4+ or CD8+ T cells sorted from blood, collected in a trial of the OX40 agonist ivuxolimab. The sequence was collected from an adult with an advanced solid tumor such as melanoma, head and neck, liver or kidney cancer. This sequence joins TRBV29-1 and TRBJ1-1, with D maybe TRBD1 (5 bases). The CDR3 sequence is CSVVGATEAFF. The CDR3 region has the DNA TGCAGCGTTGTAGGGGCCACTGAAGCTTTCTTT.